This T cell receptor beta chain was captured by sequencing in a study of T cell changes during pregnancy in multiple sclerosis. A note on this clone: The same CDR3 also results from other DNA sequences found in this sample.

Profiling relied on immunoSEQ multiplex PCR, and the TCRdb table lists in-frame clones only, not all of them. The sample includes about 98,000 clones, about 92% of them seen just once. V was clipped by 1 base and J by 2 bases, with 5 bases between them. Germline CDR1 is SGHVS and CDR2 is FNYEAQ. CDR3 length: 13 amino acids. This TCR was recovered from a female donor in good health, enrolled as a control in a pregnancy study. The specimen was peripheral blood, collected after pregnancy. This sequence joins TRBV7-6 and TRBJ2-5; TRBD1 might be the D (5 bases). This chain's CDR3 is CASSLGQQETQYF. CDR3 bases: TGTGCCAGCAGCTTAGGACAGCAAGAGACCCAGTACTTC. Based on the CDR3 plus reference TRBV7-6 and TRBJ2-5, the full variable domain is GAGVSQSPRYKVTKRGQDVALRCDPISGHVSLYWYRQALGQGPEFLTYFNYEAQQDKSGLPNDRFSAERPEGSISTLTIQRTEQRDSAMYRCASSLGQQETQYFGPGTRLLVL.